The rows below give T cell receptor beta chains drawn from one sample of a study of identical twins. TCRdb fed the 5' RACE reads into MiXCR, producing one record per CDR3 protein. The sample holds around 370,000 distinct CDR3 sequences, roughly 9% seen once. The sample was naive T cells sorted from blood. The receptors were sampled from a woman between 45 and 65 years old in good health. Both conserved end residues are part of each CDR3. The D gene is left open where the match is weak. Expanded clones are given a class, and other clones once, few, many or no size at all.

j_call	d_call	v_call	clone_size	cdr3_length	cdr3_aa	cdr3_nt
TRBJ2-3	NA	TRBV11-3	NA	14	CASSLRGQVVAQYF	TGTGCCAGCAGCCTTAGAGGCCAAGTTGTTGCGCAGTATTTT
TRBJ2-2	NA	TRBV14	NA	14	CASRVGRGTGELFF	TGTGCCAGCAGGGTGGGCCGGGGCACCGGGGAGCTGTTTTTT
TRBJ1-6	NA	TRBV6-1	NA	15	CASSQNRDINSPLHF	TGTGCCAGCAGTCAGAACCGGGACATAAATTCACCCCTCCACTTT
TRBJ2-3	NA	TRBV5-1	NA	15	CASSLYPGATDTQYF	TGCGCCAGCAGCTTGTACCCAGGAGCCACAGATACGCAGTATTTT
TRBJ2-3	NA	TRBV14	few	17	CASSRGAGAPSTDTQYF	TGTGCCAGCAGCAGGGGGGCGGGAGCCCCTAGCACAGATACGCAGTATTTT
TRBJ2-5	NA	TRBV2	NA	13	CASSDKGRETQYF	TGTGCCAGCAGTGACAAGGGTAGGGAGACCCAGTACTTC
TRBJ1-2	TRBD1	TRBV11-2	many	15	CASSSFSGDSYGYTF	TGTGCCAGCAGCTCTTTCAGTGGGGACAGCTATGGCTACACCTTC
TRBJ1-1	NA	TRBV12-3/TRBV12-4	NA	15	CASSPGIIRNTEAFF	TGTGCCAGCAGCCCTGGGATAATAAGGAACACTGAAGCTTTCTTT
TRBJ2-2	NA	TRBV28	few	15	CASSFGKRNTGELFF	TGTGCCAGCAGTTTCGGAAAGAGGAACACCGGGGAGCTGTTTTTT
TRBJ2-5	NA	TRBV12-3/TRBV12-4	many	13	CASSLLGVETQYF	TGTGCCAGCAGTTTACTGGGCGTTGAGACCCAGTACTTC